This record covers a single TCR beta chain. The antigen is unknown. These data are taken from a study of cytomegalovirus exposure and HLA in healthy donors. Whole-study findings and limits: In an earlier analysis, in 587 donors, most V segments appeared productive either ~90% or ~30% of the time.

Unmatched junction bases numbered 12, after V lost 5 bases and J lost 6 bases. The CDR3 has 15 amino acids. In germline, CDR1 is MDHEN, CDR2 SYDVKM. The PCR employed 60 Vbeta primers together with 13 Jbeta primers. Assay used: immunoSEQ multiplex PCR; TCRdb lists only in-frame clones, some missing. This sample yields some 140,000 clones, of which 80% to 90% are seen a single time; about 5% belongs to the top ten. This clonotype was obtained from a woman between 25 and 40 years old in good health and CMV-seronegative. The chain carries TRBV28 and TRBJ1-2; TRBD1 matches 7 bases. The sample comprised PBMCs. Here the CDR3 DNA reads TGTGCCAGCAGTCGTGCACCACAGGGGTCGAATGGCTACACCTTC. This gives the protein CASSRAPQGSNGYTF.